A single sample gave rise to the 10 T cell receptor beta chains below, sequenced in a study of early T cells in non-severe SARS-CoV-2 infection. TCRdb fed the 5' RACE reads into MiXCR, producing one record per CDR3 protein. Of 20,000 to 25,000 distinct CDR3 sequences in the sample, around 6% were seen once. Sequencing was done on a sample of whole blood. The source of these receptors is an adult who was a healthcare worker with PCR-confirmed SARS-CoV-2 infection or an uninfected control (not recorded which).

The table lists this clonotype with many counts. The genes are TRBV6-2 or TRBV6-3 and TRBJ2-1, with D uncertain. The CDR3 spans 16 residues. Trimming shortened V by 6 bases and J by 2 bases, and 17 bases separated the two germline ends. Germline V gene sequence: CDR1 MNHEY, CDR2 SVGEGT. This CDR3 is CASRTRGIGPYNEQFF. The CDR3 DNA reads TGTGCCAGCAGAACTCGAGGAATAGGCCCCTACAATGAGCAGTTCTTC.

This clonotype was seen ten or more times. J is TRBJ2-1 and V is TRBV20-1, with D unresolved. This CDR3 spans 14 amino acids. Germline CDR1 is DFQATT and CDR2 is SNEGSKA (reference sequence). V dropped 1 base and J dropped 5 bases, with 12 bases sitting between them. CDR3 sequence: CSARAPPANNEQFF. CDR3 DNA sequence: TGCAGTGCTAGAGCTCCCCCAGCGAACAATGAGCAGTTCTTC.

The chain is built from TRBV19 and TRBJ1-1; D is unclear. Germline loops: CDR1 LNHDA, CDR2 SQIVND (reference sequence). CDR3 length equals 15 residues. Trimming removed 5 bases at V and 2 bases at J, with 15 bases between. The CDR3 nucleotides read TGTGCCAGTAGTTCACTATGGGAGGCCAACACTGAAGCTTTCTTT. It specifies CASSSLWEANTEAFF.

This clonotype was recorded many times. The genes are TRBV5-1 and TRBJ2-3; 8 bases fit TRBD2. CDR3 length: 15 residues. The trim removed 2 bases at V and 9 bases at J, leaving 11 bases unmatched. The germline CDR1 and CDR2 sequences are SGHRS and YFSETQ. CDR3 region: CASSLAGTRAATQYF. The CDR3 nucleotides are TGCGCCAGCAGCTTAGCAGGGACTAGAGCGGCCACGCAGTATTTT.

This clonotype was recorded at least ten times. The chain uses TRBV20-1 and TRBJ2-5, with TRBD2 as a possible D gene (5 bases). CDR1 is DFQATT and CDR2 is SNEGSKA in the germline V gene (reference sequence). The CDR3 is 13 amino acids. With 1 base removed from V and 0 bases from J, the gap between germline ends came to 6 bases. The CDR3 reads CSARGEYQETQYF. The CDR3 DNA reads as TGCAGTGCTAGAGGGGAGTACCAAGAGACCCAGTACTTC.

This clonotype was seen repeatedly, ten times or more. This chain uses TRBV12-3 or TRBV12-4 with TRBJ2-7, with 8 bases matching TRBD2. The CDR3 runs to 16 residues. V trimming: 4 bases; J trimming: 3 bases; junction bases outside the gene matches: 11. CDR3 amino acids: CASSYGLAGSHYEQYF. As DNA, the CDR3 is TGTGCCAGCAGTTATGGGTTAGCGGGGTCACACTACGAGCAGTACTTC.

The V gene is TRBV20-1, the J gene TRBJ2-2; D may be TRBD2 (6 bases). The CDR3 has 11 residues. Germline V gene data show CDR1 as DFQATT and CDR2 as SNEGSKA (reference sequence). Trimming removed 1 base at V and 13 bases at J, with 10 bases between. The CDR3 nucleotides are TGCAGTGCTAGAGTGCGGGGTGGGCTGTTTTTT. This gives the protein CSARVRGGLFF.

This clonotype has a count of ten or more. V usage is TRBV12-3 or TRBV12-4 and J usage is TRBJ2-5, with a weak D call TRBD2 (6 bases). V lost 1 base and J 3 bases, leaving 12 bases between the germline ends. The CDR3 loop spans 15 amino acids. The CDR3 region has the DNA TGTGCCAGCAGTTTAGGCGCCGGGAGCAAAGAGACCCAGTACTTC. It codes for CASSLGAGSKETQYF.

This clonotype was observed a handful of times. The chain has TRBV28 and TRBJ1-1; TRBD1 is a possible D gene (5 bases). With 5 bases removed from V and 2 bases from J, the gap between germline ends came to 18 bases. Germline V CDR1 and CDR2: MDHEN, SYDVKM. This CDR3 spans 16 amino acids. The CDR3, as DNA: TGTGCCAGCAGTCCCGGGGGACGGCAAACTAACACTGAAGCTTTCTTT. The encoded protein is CASSPGGRQTNTEAFF.

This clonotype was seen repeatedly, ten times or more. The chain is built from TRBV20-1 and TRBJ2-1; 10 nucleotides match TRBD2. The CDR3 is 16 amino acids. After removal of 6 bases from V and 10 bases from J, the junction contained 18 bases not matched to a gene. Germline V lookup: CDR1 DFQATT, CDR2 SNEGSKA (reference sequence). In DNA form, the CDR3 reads TGCAGTGCCAGCGATCCGGCTAGCGGGAGATTCGGGGAGCAGTTCTTC. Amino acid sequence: CSASDPASGRFGEQFF.